This entry lists 29 T cell receptor beta chains sequenced from one sample in a study of blood T cell repertoires in COVID-19. The repertoire was sequenced with immunoSEQ multiplex PCR; TCRdb's copy has only in-frame clones and lacks some. Among about 170,000 clones, roughly 84% were seen once, and the ten largest hold 13% to 15%. The sample taken for sequencing was peripheral blood. The receptors originated from a man between 18 and 29 years old with active or convalescent COVID-19.

J is TRBJ1-1 and V is TRBV19; the D gene is possibly TRBD1 (6 bases). The CDR3 loop spans 15 amino acids. Germline V gives CDR1 LNHDA, CDR2 SQIVND (reference sequence). The V gene lost 7 bases and the J gene lost 5 bases, with 20 bases spanning the gap. CDR3 sequence: CASTLTGKGMTEAFF. For the CDR3, the DNA is TGTGCCAGTACCTTAACAGGGAAGGGAATGACTGAAGCTTTCTTT. The variable domain in full, with the rest retrieved from reference TRBV19 and TRBJ1-1, is DGGITQSPKYLFRKEGQNVTLSCEQNLNHDAMYWYRQDPGQGLRLIYYSQIVNDFQKGDIAEGYSVSREKKESFPLTVTSAQKNPTAFYLCASTLTGKGMTEAFFGQGTRLTVV.

This sequence joins TRBV5-1 and TRBJ2-1; no firm D call. Germline V CDR1 and CDR2: SGHRS, YFSETQ. V gave up 0 bases and J gave up 0 bases, with 10 bases separating them. The CDR3 extends over 16 amino acids. The CDR3 protein is CASSLGVSGSYNEQFF. The CDR3, as DNA: TGCGCCAGCAGCTTGGGGGTCTCAGGCTCCTACAATGAGCAGTTCTTC.

The rearrangement links TRBV15 to TRBJ1-1; D is unresolved. The germline V gene encodes CDR1 LNHNV and CDR2 YYDKDF (reference sequence). Trimming stripped 4 bases from V and 4 bases from J, with 13 bases between. This CDR3 is built from 14 residues. CDR3 residues: CATSTQTAGTEAFF. The CDR3 DNA is TGTGCCACCAGCACACAAACAGCGGGCACTGAAGCTTTCTTT.

Remarks on this clone: Germline and junction disagree at one end, which may indicate a read error. V and J are TRBV7-7 and TRBJ2-1, with 9 positions matching TRBD1. Germline CDR1 SSHAT, CDR2 FNYEAQ (reference sequence). This CDR3 region has 16 residues. CDR3 in amino acids: CASSLRPGQGGGEQFF. In DNA, the CDR3 is TGTGCTAGCAGCTTACGGCCGGGACAGGGAGGAGGTGAGCAGTTCTTC.

The chain carries TRBV3-1 (or the pseudogene TRBV3-2) and TRBJ2-1, with 9 positions matching TRBD1. Trimming removed 4 bases from V and 4 bases from J; junction bases left unmatched: 2. Germline V gene sequence: CDR1 LGHDT, CDR2 YNNKEL (reference sequence). The CDR3 is 14 residues long. The CDR3 DNA reads TGTGCCAGCAGCCCGGGACAGGGTTACAATGAGCAGTTCTTC. Encoded protein: CASSPGQGYNEQFF.

This rearrangement joins TRBV6-2 or TRBV6-3 to TRBJ1-4, with 8 bases aligning to TRBD1. Germline-derived CDR1 and CDR2 are MNHEY and SVGEGT. The CDR3 runs to 16 residues. Trimming took 2 bases from V and 7 from J; bases not matched to a gene: 9. CDR3 loop: CASSYGTGRIPEKLFF. CDR3 DNA: TGTGCCAGCAGTTACGGGACAGGCCGGATACCTGAAAAACTGTTTTTT.

The V gene is TRBV5-1, the J gene TRBJ2-1; 8 bases match TRBD2. V was clipped by 0 bases and J by 4 bases; unmatched bases: 6. There are 16 residues in the CDR3. CDR1 and CDR2 (germline): SGHRS, YFSETQ. This CDR3 is CASSLAPGGRYNEQFF. CDR3 DNA sequence: TGCGCCAGCAGCTTGGCCCCGGGGGGGCGGTACAATGAGCAGTTCTTC.

This chain joins TRBV19 and TRBJ1-1; tentative D call: TRBD1 (6 bases). This CDR3 has 16 amino acids. The V gene's germline CDR1 is LNHDA and CDR2 SQIVND (reference sequence). V was pared by 7 bases and J by 3 bases, with 21 bases between. The CDR3 loop is CASTLKGEGYDTEAFF. CDR3 in DNA: TGTGCCAGTACCCTAAAGGGGGAGGGTTATGACACTGAAGCTTTCTTT.

The J gene is TRBJ1-1, the V gene TRBV6-4, with D maybe TRBD1 (5 bases). Trimming cost V 9 bases and J 3 bases, with 14 bases left between them. This CDR3 has 13 amino acids. From germline, CDR1 is MRHNA and CDR2 SNTAGT. For the CDR3, the DNA is TGTGCCAGAAGAAAGGGGCCATACACTGAAGCTTTCTTT. Translating gives CARRKGPYTEAFF.

The chain employs TRBV6-5 and TRBJ2-7; TRBD1 matches at 7 bases. V dropped 6 bases and J dropped 7; count of bases not matched to a gene: 12. CDR3 length: 14 amino acids. Germline CDR1 reads MNHEY; CDR2 reads SVGAGI. This chain's CDR3 is CASSLDRASEEQYF. The CDR3 DNA is TGTGCCAGCAGCCTAGACAGGGCGTCTGAGGAGCAGTACTTC.

This clone came up a few times. The V and J genes are TRBV6-1 and TRBJ2-1; D uncertain. CDR1 is MNHNS and CDR2 is SASEGT in the germline V gene. The CDR3 spans 14 residues. V was shortened by 1 base and J by 0 bases, with 4 bases between the two germline ends. The CDR3 loop reads CASSEGASYNEQFF. The CDR3 region has the DNA TGTGCCAGCAGTGAAGGCGCCTCCTACAATGAGCAGTTCTTC.

The chain recombines TRBV5-8 with TRBJ2-3; 7 bases match TRBD1. With 3 bases clipped from V and 2 bases from J, the junction kept 9 bases outside the gene matches. CDR3 length: 16 residues. Looked up from germline, CDR1 is SGHTS and CDR2 is YDEGEE. CDR3 in amino acids: CASSSSGTADTDTQYF. The CDR3 DNA reads as TGTGCCAGCAGCTCCTCCGGGACAGCCGACACAGATACGCAGTATTTT.

This chain links TRBV18 with TRBJ2-7, with 7 positions matching TRBD1. Germline CDR1 and CDR2: KGHSH and LQKENI. This CDR3 is built from 16 residues. V lost 3 bases and J lost 6; bases outside the gene matches: 14. Written as DNA, the CDR3 is TGTGCCAGCTCACCGGAACTTAAGGGGGCGATGAGCGAGCAGTACTTC. It yields the protein CASSPELKGAMSEQYF. The whole variable domain, filled in from reference TRBV18 and TRBJ2-7, reads NAGVMQNPRHLVRRRGQEARLRCSPMKGHSHVYWYRQLPEEGLKFMVYLQKENIIDESGMPKERFSAEFPKEGPSILRIQQVVRGDSAAYFCASSPELKGAMSEQYFGPGTRLTVT.

V gene TRBV24-1 combines with J gene TRBJ2-7, with 8 bases that match TRBD1. Germline trimming cut 9 bases from V and 0 bases from J; bases unmatched to any gene: 0. The CDR3 contains 12 residues. Germline-derived CDR1 and CDR2 are KGHDR and SFDVKD. The CDR3 DNA reads TGTGCCACCGGACAGGGCTCCTACGAGCAGTACTTC. As protein: CATGQGSYEQYF.

The chain couples TRBV7-6 to TRBJ1-5; D might be TRBD1 (6 bases). V was shortened by 8 bases and J by 2 bases, with 16 bases between the two germline ends. The germline CDR1 and CDR2 sequences are SGHVS and FNYEAQ. This CDR3 region has 15 residues. CDR3 bases: TGTGCCAGCTCACGGGGGGGCGCGGGCAATCAGCCCCAGCATTTT. Amino acid sequence: CASSRGGAGNQPQHF.

This chain links TRBV2 with TRBJ2-3, with 11 bases lining up with TRBD2. Germline CDR1 reads SNHLY; CDR2 reads FYNNEI. The CDR3 extends over 18 amino acids. With 3 bases clipped from V and 0 bases from J, the junction kept 8 bases outside the gene matches. In nucleotides, the CDR3 is TGTGCCAGCAGTGATAGTGGGACTAGCGGTTCGAGCACAGATACGCAGTATTTT. This codes for CASSDSGTSGSSTDTQYF. The complete variable domain, with remaining parts taken from reference TRBV2 and TRBJ2-3, reads EPEVTQTPSHQVTQMGQEVILRCVPISNHLYFYWYRQILGQKVEFLVSFYNNEISEKSEIFDDQFSVERPDGSNFTLKIRSTKLEDSAMYFCASSDSGTSGSSTDTQYFGPGTRLTVL.

V gene TRBV12-2 combines with J gene TRBJ2-5; the table's D call TRBD1 went unverified against the DNA. TRBV12-2 is termed a pseudogene. The CDR3 loop spans 16 amino acids. CDR3 residues: CASRLFGQGRVETQYF. The CDR3 DNA sequence: TGTGCAAGTCGCCTTTTTGGACAGGGAAGGGTAGAGACCCAGTACTTC.

The chain links TRBV27 to TRBJ2-1, with 8 bases matching TRBD1. Germline trimming cut 3 bases from V and 5 bases from J; bases unmatched to any gene: 12. The CDR3 is made up of 17 amino acids. Germline V lookup: CDR1 MNHEY, CDR2 SMNVEV (reference sequence). CDR3 bases: TGTGCCAGCAGTTTTTCCAGGGGACAGGCTTTTCACAATGAGCAGTTCTTC. Translation gives CASSFSRGQAFHNEQFF.

The rearrangement uses TRBV28 and TRBJ1-2; D perhaps matches TRBD1 (6 bases). V was shortened by 6 bases and J by 1 base, with 18 bases between the two germline ends. In germline, CDR1 is MDHEN, CDR2 SYDVKM. The CDR3 consists of 16 residues. CDR3 DNA sequence: TGTGCCAGCAGGTCGGCAGGACAGCGCCTTAACTATGGCTACACCTTC. Its translation: CASRSAGQRLNYGYTF.

The gene calls are TRBV29-1 and TRBJ2-7; D possibly corresponds to TRBD2 (5 bases). V lost 2 bases, J lost 6 bases, and 14 bases lay in between. CDR1 SQVTM and CDR2 ANQGSEA come from the germline V gene. CDR3 length equals 13 residues. The CDR3 sequence: CSVESVNAGEQYF. Written as DNA, the CDR3 is TGCAGCGTTGAATCCGTAAACGCGGGCGAGCAGTACTTC.

The chain carries TRBV27 and TRBJ2-1; D is possibly TRBD1 (5 bases). This CDR3 region has 13 residues. CDR1 is MNHEY and CDR2 is SMNVEV in the germline V gene (reference sequence). V lost 6 bases and J 8 bases, leaving 14 bases between the germline ends. The chain's CDR3 is CASSQLQVYEQFF. The DNA for the CDR3 is TGTGCCAGCAGCCAACTACAGGTCTATGAGCAGTTCTTC.

This chain's CDR3 is CASSQHRGAYEQYF. For the CDR3, the DNA is TGTGCCAGCTCCCAGCATCGGGGGGCCTACGAGCAGTACTTC. The V and J genes are TRBV7-2 and TRBJ2-7, with 7 bases identical to TRBD2. The CDR3 covers 14 residues. V trimming: 8 bases; J trimming: 2 bases; junction bases outside the gene matches: 9. Germline lookup yields CDR1 SGHTA and CDR2 FQGNSA. The full variable domain, its missing parts supplied by reference TRBV7-2 and TRBJ2-7, is GAGVSQSPSNKVTEKGKDVELRCDPISGHTALYWYRQSLGQGLEFLIYFQGNSAPDKSGLPSDRFSAERTGGSVSTLTIQRTQQEDSAVYLCASSQHRGAYEQYFGPGTRLTVT.

The chain uses TRBV2 and TRBJ2-2, with TRBD1 as a possible D gene (6 bases). The ends were cut back, 5 bases at V and 6 bases at J, with 13 bases in the middle. CDR1 SNHLY and CDR2 FYNNEI come from the germline V gene. The CDR3 covers 14 residues. DNA for the CDR3: TGTGCCAGCAGTTCCCATGGGGGCTCCGGGGAGCTGTTTTTT. Residues: CASSSHGGSGELFF.

The gene calls are TRBV28 and TRBJ1-5, with a possible D match to TRBD1 (6 bases). Germline V gene sequence: CDR1 MDHEN, CDR2 SYDVKM. Trimming left V 3 bases short and J 3 bases short, with 12 bases between. The CDR3 loop spans 15 amino acids. The CDR3 region is CASSLPGQSNQPQHF. The CDR3 DNA reads as TGTGCCAGCAGTTTGCCCGGACAGTCCAATCAGCCCCAGCATTTT.

J is TRBJ1-1 and V is TRBV5-1; D possibly corresponds to TRBD1 (6 bases). The germline V gene has CDR1 SGHRS and CDR2 YFSETQ. This CDR3 comprises 16 residues. Trimming removed 0 bases at V and 5 bases at J, with 17 bases between. CDR3 sequence: CASSLESGHSRTEAFF. Here the CDR3 DNA reads TGCGCCAGCAGCTTGGAGTCGGGACACTCGAGGACTGAAGCTTTCTTT.

This clone is a singleton in its sample. This sequence joins TRBV18 and TRBJ2-5; 7 bases are shared with TRBD1. CDR1 and CDR2 from the germline V gene are KGHSH and LQKENI. This CDR3 has 13 amino acids. J was trimmed by 2 bases and V by 3 bases; bases with no gene match: 0. The CDR3 DNA reads as TGTGCCAGCTCACCGACAGGGCAAGAGACCCAGTACTTC. Protein sequence: CASSPTGQETQYF.

This chain connects TRBV25-1 to TRBJ2-1, with D perhaps matching TRBD1 (5 bases). Deletions cut 4 bases from V and 0 bases from J, with 16 bases between. The CDR3 length is 17 residues. Germline CDR1 reads MGHDK; CDR2 reads SYGVNS. CDR3 DNA: TGTGCCAGCAGTGGAGACCCCACAGGACACTCCTACAATGAGCAGTTCTTC. It specifies CASSGDPTGHSYNEQFF. Full variable domain (outside the CDR3, taken from reference TRBV25-1 and TRBJ2-1): EADIYQTPRYLVIGTGKKITLECSQTMGHDKMYWYQQDPGMELHLIHYSYGVNSTEKGDLSSESTVSRIRTEHFPLTLESARPSHTSQYLCASSGDPTGHSYNEQFFGPGTRLTVL.

In its sample, this clone was seen once. The V and J genes are TRBV21-1 and TRBJ2-2; TRBD2 is the table's D call and was not checked against the DNA. TRBV21-1 is deemed a pseudogene. CDR3 length: 20 residues. As DNA, the CDR3 is TGTGCCAGCAGCAAACCCTGGGCTAGCGGGAGAAGGGTGGACACCGGGGAGCTGTTTTTT. Encoded protein: CASSKPWASGRRVDTGELFF.

The CDR3 nucleotides are TGTGCCAGTTCCCACGGTGGTGGCGAGCAGTACTTC. It is translated as CASSHGGGEQYF. This chain uses TRBV6-6 with TRBJ2-7; the D is unclear. The CDR3 extends over 12 amino acids. The germline V gene encodes CDR1 MNHNY and CDR2 SVGAGI (reference sequence). V was cut by 9 bases and J by 6 bases, with 15 bases left in between.